Below, 4 T cell receptor beta chains from the same sample are listed, as sequenced in a study of early T cells in non-severe SARS-CoV-2 infection. MiXCR, run by TCRdb on the 5' RACE reads, gives a single entry per CDR3 protein. This table holds some 40,000 distinct CDR3 sequences, around 5.1% found once. The input for sequencing was whole blood, taken at baseline. These receptors came from an adult who was a healthcare worker with PCR-confirmed SARS-CoV-2 infection or an uninfected control (not recorded which).

This clonotype appeared many times. This chain uses TRBV6-6 with TRBJ2-2; TRBD2 matches 13 bases. The J segment lost 10 bases and the V segment lost 6 bases, leaving 5 bases of the junction unmatched. Per the germline V gene, CDR1 is MNHNY and CDR2 is SVGAGI (reference sequence). This CDR3 has 14 amino acids. Here the CDR3 reads CASSQGLAGSELFF. The DNA for the CDR3 is TGTGCCAGCAGCCAGGGACTAGCGGGATCGGAGCTGTTTTTT.

This clonotype appeared many times. This chain joins TRBV12-3 or TRBV12-4 and TRBJ1-1; D unclear. The CDR3 consists of 12 residues. Trimming cost V 8 bases and J 4 bases, with 11 bases left between them. CDR3 loop: CASGVVGTEAFF. The CDR3 bases are TGTGCCAGCGGTGTGGTCGGCACTGAAGCTTTCTTT.

Many counts were recorded for this clonotype. The chain carries TRBV7-2 and TRBJ2-7; 10 nucleotides agree with TRBD1. V shed 3 bases, J shed 2 bases, and the junction held 4 bases outside the gene matches. Germline-derived CDR1 and CDR2 are SGHTA and FQGNSA. The CDR3 runs 15 residues. CDR3 loop: CASSFSGTGAYEQYF. CDR3 sequence (DNA): TGTGCCAGCAGCTTCTCCGGGACAGGGGCCTACGAGCAGTACTTC.

This clonotype was found a few times. At one end the junction does not follow the germline gene, possibly because of a read error. This chain links TRBV7-9 with TRBJ2-2; TRBD2 is a possible D gene (5 bases). This CDR3 has 13 residues. The germline V gene encodes CDR1 SEHNR and CDR2 FQNEAQ (reference sequence). The CDR3 DNA is TGTGCCAGCCGCGAGGCAAACACCGGGGAGCCGTTTTTT. Translating gives CASREANTGEPFF.